The sequence of this TCR beta chain was determined in a study of blood T cells in healthy people across ages. In this sample, this clonotype turned up many times. Through a sample-barcoded 5' primer and a J-beta primer mix, a second PCR was run for roughly 6 to 12 cycles. MiXCR, applied by TCRdb to the 5' RACE reads, yields one record per CDR3 protein. The sample holds approximately 900,000 distinct CDR3 sequences, around 29% seen once. CDR1 is SGHRS and CDR2 is YFSETQ in the germline V gene. With 2 bases removed from V and 2 bases from J, the gap between germline ends came to 17 bases. The CDR3 contains 18 residues. The same data also contributed to another study, on T cells of mothers and their children.

The source of this sequence is a woman between 35 and 50 years old in good health. Material: blood. The chain recombines TRBV5-1 with TRBJ2-6, with a possible D match to TRBD1 (7 bases). CDR3 loop: CASSFVTRQGAGANVLTF. For the CDR3, the DNA is TGCGCCAGCAGCTTCGTGACTAGGCAGGGGGCTGGGGCCAACGTCCTGACTTTC.